The 23 T cell receptor beta chains reported below all come from one sample, sequenced in a study of T cells in localized non-small cell lung cancer. Measured with immunoSEQ multiplex PCR; TCRdb has only the in-frame clones, and not every one. The sample consists of fewer than 20,000 clones, 91% of them appearing once. The sample here was peripheral blood, taken before any cancer treatment. The receptors were gathered from a woman aged 40-75 years with stage I lung adenocarcinoma.

The rearrangement joins TRBV19 to TRBJ1-1; TRBD1 aligns across 7 bases. The CDR3 consists of 14 residues. V lost 3 bases, J lost 8 bases, and 9 bases stayed unmatched. Looked up from germline, CDR1 is LNHDA and CDR2 is SQIVND (reference sequence). The CDR3 is CASSISGTVPEAFF. CDR3 coding DNA: TGTGCCAGTAGTATTTCCGGGACAGTGCCCGAAGCTTTCTTT.

This rearrangement joins TRBV5-5 to TRBJ1-2, with 10 bases matching TRBD1. The germline CDR1 and CDR2 sequences are SGHKS and YYEKEE (reference sequence). This CDR3 is built from 13 residues. With 5 bases clipped from V and 8 bases from J, the junction kept 6 bases outside the gene matches. The CDR3 loop reads CASSPGQGQGYTF. CDR3 DNA sequence: TGTGCCAGCAGTCCGGGACAGGGGCAAGGCTACACCTTC.

The chain recombines TRBV29-1 with TRBJ1-1; perhaps TRBD1 as D (6 bases). Germline V gene lookup returns CDR1 SQVTM and CDR2 ANQGSEA. The CDR3 is 13 amino acids. Trimming took off 6 bases at V and 3 bases at J, with 14 bases between the two ends. In nucleotides, the CDR3 is TGCAGCGTCGATGGACAGTCCGACACTGAAGCTTTCTTT. Its translation: CSVDGQSDTEAFF.

This clone was detected only a few times. This sequence joins TRBV2 and TRBJ2-5; maybe TRBD2 (6 bases). Germline lookup yields CDR1 SNHLY and CDR2 FYNNEI. Trimming took off 3 bases at V and 1 base at J, with 9 bases between the two ends. This CDR3 has 14 residues. The CDR3 DNA sequence: TGTGCCAGCAGTGAGGGGCGGGGCCAAGAGACCCAGTACTTC. It encodes CASSEGRGQETQYF.

The chain's CDR3 is CASSLNEETEAFF. CDR3 nucleotides: TGTGCCAGCAGCTTAAATGAAGAAACTGAAGCTTTCTTT. This chain joins TRBV11-2 and TRBJ1-1; D is unclear. Germline CDR1 is SGHAT and CDR2 is FQNNGV. This CDR3 is 13 amino acids long. Trimming took 2 bases from V and 5 from J, leaving 9 bases between them.

This chain links TRBV6-5 with TRBJ1-3, with a possible D match to TRBD1 (6 bases). Germline V gene sequence: CDR1 MNHEY, CDR2 SVGAGI. Between the trimmed V and J ends, which lost 0 bases and 4 bases, there was a span of 13 bases. The CDR3 has 16 residues. CDR3: CASSYSPGTTGNTIYF. Written as DNA, the CDR3 is TGTGCCAGCAGTTACTCTCCGGGGACAACGGGAAACACCATATATTTT.

The gene calls are TRBV4-1 and TRBJ2-1, with D possibly being TRBD1 or TRBD2 (6 bases each). From germline, CDR1 is MGHRA and CDR2 YSYEKL. This CDR3 region has 16 residues. With 3 bases removed from V and 0 bases from J, the gap between germline ends came to 12 bases. The CDR3 DNA is TGCGCCAGCAGCCAGTTCGAGGGGGGCTCCTACAATGAGCAGTTCTTC. As protein: CASSQFEGGSYNEQFF.

The chain combines TRBV2 with TRBJ1-4, with 7 bases that match TRBD1. With V trimmed by 3 bases and J by 1 base, 2 bases remained unmatched. The CDR3 has 15 amino acids. From germline, CDR1 is SNHLY and CDR2 FYNNEI. The CDR3 DNA reads as TGTGCCAGCAGTGAGGGGACAGAAACTAATGAAAAACTGTTTTTT. It codes for CASSEGTETNEKLFF. Full variable domain (outside the CDR3, taken from reference TRBV2 and TRBJ1-4): EPEVTQTPSHQVTQMGQEVILRCVPISNHLYFYWYRQILGQKVEFLVSFYNNEISEKSEIFDDQFSVERPDGSNFTLKIRSTKLEDSAMYFCASSEGTETNEKLFFGSGTQLSVL.

The chain joins TRBV28 to TRBJ2-7, with D perhaps matching TRBD2 (5 bases). V was shortened by 5 bases and J by 3 bases, with 8 bases between the two germline ends. This CDR3 is built from 12 residues. Germline-derived CDR1 and CDR2 are MDHEN and SYDVKM. CDR3 region: CASSLAGYEQYF. In nucleotides, the CDR3 is TGTGCCAGCAGTCTAGCCGGCTACGAGCAGTACTTC.

This clone was observed a handful of times. The chain links TRBV5-1 to TRBJ1-6; tentatively, D is TRBD1 (6 bases). The V and J ends lost 5 bases and 5 bases respectively, with 11 bases between them. The CDR3 runs 14 residues. Germline assignment: CDR1 SGHRS and CDR2 YFSETQ. The CDR3, as DNA: TGCGCCAGCAGTGGAACAGGGAATAATTCACCCCTCCACTTT. It yields the protein CASSGTGNNSPLHF.

The CDR3 region has the DNA TGTGCCAGTGGACTTCTCTCTGGAAACACCATATATTTT. It yields the protein CASGLLSGNTIYF. V and J are TRBV19 and TRBJ1-3; D remains unclear. Germline values: CDR1 LNHDA, CDR2 SQIVND (reference sequence). This CDR3 is built from 13 residues. Deletions cut 8 bases from V and 0 bases from J, with 8 bases between.

The genes are TRBV7-3 and TRBJ1-1; D might be TRBD1 (6 bases). CDR1 is SGHTA and CDR2 is FQGTGA in the germline V gene. Trimming shortened V by 5 bases and J by 1 base, and 20 bases separated the two germline ends. CDR3 length: 17 amino acids. Here the CDR3 reads CASSPRRVQGKNTEAFF. DNA for the CDR3: TGTGCCAGCAGCCCCCGGAGGGTTCAGGGGAAGAACACTGAAGCTTTCTTT.

The V and J genes are TRBV6-7 and TRBJ2-2, with 7 bases identical to TRBD1. TRBV6-7 is annotated as an ORF whose role is uncertain. The V segment lost 2 bases and the J segment 4 bases; nucleotides outside the gene matches: 7. CDR3 length: 16 amino acids. Written as DNA, the CDR3 is TGTGCCAGCAGTTACGAGACAGGGATAGGCACCGGGGAGCTGTTTTTT. Translated: CASSYETGIGTGELFF.

J is TRBJ2-6 and V is TRBV27, with D hard to call. V was clipped by 4 bases and J by 2 bases, with 6 bases between them. Per the germline V gene, CDR1 is MNHEY and CDR2 is SMNVEV (reference sequence). The CDR3 runs to 14 residues. CDR3 in amino acids: CASSSTAGANVLTF. CDR3 bases: TGTGCCAGCAGTTCCACTGCTGGGGCCAACGTCCTGACTTTC.

The chain links TRBV28 to TRBJ2-3; 8 nucleotides line up with TRBD2. Germline loops: CDR1 MDHEN, CDR2 SYDVKM. The V and J ends lost 5 bases and 4 bases, in that order; junction bases with no gene match: 5. The CDR3 length is 14 residues. The CDR3, as DNA: TGTGCCAGCAGTACTCGACTAGCGTCAGATACGCAGTATTTT. Translated: CASSTRLASDTQYF.

The CDR3 DNA reads TGTGCCAGCAGTGCCGGGACAGGGGACACAGATACGCAGTATTTT. This sequence encodes CASSAGTGDTDTQYF. V usage is TRBV6-5 and J usage is TRBJ2-3, with 10 bases aligning to TRBD1. This CDR3 spans 15 amino acids. Trimming removed 5 bases from V and 2 bases from J; junction bases left unmatched: 4. CDR1 MNHEY and CDR2 SVGAGI come from the germline V gene.

This chain uses TRBV5-1 with TRBJ1-5; the D gene is possibly TRBD1 (5 bases). Germline V gene data show CDR1 as SGHRS and CDR2 as YFSETQ. The CDR3 length is 14 residues. The germline V and J ends were trimmed by 2 bases and 7 bases, with 13 bases remaining between them. CDR3 protein: CASSLEGVGQPQHF. The CDR3 DNA reads as TGCGCCAGCAGCTTAGAAGGGGTCGGCCAGCCCCAGCATTTT.

J is TRBJ1-5 and V is TRBV19, with D hard to call. The CDR3 length is 12 residues. CDR1 is LNHDA, CDR2 SQIVND, per germline (reference sequence). Between the trimmed V and J ends, which lost 1 base and 6 bases, there was a span of 4 bases. The CDR3 nucleotides are TGTGCCAGTAGTATAGCCACTCAGCCCCAGCATTTT. Translating it yields CASSIATQPQHF.

The chain recombines TRBV27 with TRBJ2-5; 12 nucleotides match TRBD2. CDR1 is MNHEY and CDR2 is SMNVEV in the germline V gene (reference sequence). This CDR3 has 16 amino acids. The junction had 6 bases not matched to a gene; V was cut back by 3 bases and J by 4 bases. CDR3 amino acids: CASSFNTGLAGETQYF. In nucleotides, the CDR3 is TGTGCCAGCAGTTTCAATACGGGACTAGCGGGAGAGACCCAGTACTTC.

The chain has TRBV27 and TRBJ1-6; a possible D gene is TRBD1 (5 bases). CDR1 MNHEY and CDR2 SMNVEV come from the germline V gene (reference sequence). The CDR3 runs 14 residues. V was trimmed by 6 bases and J by 7 bases, leaving 13 bases between them. CDR3 amino acids: CASRNLGPNSPLHF. In DNA, the CDR3 is TGTGCCAGCAGGAATCTGGGACCAAATTCACCCCTCCACTTT.

CDR3 in amino acids: CASSLRQGDGYTF. In DNA form, the CDR3 reads TGTGCCAGCAGCTTGAGACAGGGTGATGGCTACACCTTC. The chain employs TRBV5-6 and TRBJ1-2; 7 nucleotides match TRBD1. The CDR3 length is 13 residues. J was trimmed by 6 bases and V by 1 base; bases with no gene match: 3. Germline V gene sequence: CDR1 SGHDT, CDR2 YYEEEE.

This rearrangement joins TRBV10-3 to TRBJ1-5, with D uncertain. Germline lookup yields CDR1 ENHRY and CDR2 SYGVKD. The V and J ends lost 10 bases and 0 bases respectively, with 16 bases between them. The length of the CDR3 is 15 residues. The CDR3 reads CATQKETDSNQPQHF. CDR3 coding DNA: TGTGCCACCCAGAAGGAGACGGATAGCAATCAGCCCCAGCATTTT.

The rearrangement links TRBV30 to TRBJ1-5, with D uncertain. Germline loops: CDR1 GTSNPN, CDR2 SVGIG (reference sequence). This CDR3 comprises 14 residues. V was shortened by 0 bases and J by 3 bases, with 9 bases between the two germline ends. The CDR3 here is CAWSVGINNQPQHF. The CDR3 nucleotides read TGTGCCTGGAGTGTGGGTATCAACAATCAGCCCCAGCATTTT.